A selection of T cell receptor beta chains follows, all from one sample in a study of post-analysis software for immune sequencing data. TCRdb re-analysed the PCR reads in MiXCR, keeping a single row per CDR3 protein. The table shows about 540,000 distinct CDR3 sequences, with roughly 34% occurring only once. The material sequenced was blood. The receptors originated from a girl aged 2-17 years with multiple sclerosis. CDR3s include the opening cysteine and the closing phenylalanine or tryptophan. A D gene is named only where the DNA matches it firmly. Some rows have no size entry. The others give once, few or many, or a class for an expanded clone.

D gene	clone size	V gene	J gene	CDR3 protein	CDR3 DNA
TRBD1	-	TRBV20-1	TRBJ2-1	CSANRQGLQEAQFF	TGCAGTGCTAACCGACAGGGCTTACAAGAGGCCCAGTTCTTC
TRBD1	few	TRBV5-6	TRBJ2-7	CASSGGQIHSYEQYF	TGTGCCAGCAGCGGGGGACAGATCCATTCCTACGAGCAGTACTTC
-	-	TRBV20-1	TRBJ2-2	CSARDLRAGELFF	TGCAGTGCTAGAGACTTGAGGGCTGGGGAGCTGTTTTTT
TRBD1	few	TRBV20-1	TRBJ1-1	CSASGQGATFF	TGCAGTGCTAGCGGACAGGGGGCGACTTTCTTT
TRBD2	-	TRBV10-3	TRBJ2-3	CAISERPGLAGPGDTQYF	TGTGCCATCAGTGAACGGCCGGGACTAGCGGGTCCGGGGGATACGCAGTATTTT
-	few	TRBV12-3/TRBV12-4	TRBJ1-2	CASSSPPGGESYTF	TGTGCCAGCAGTTCCCCCCCCGGCGGGGAAAGCTACACCTTC
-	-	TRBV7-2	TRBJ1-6	CASSLRPGVPYNSPLHF	TGTGCCAGCAGCTTAAGACCCGGGGTCCCCTATAATTCACCCCTCCACTTT
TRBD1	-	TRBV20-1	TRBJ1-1	CSAKKPGQVWPEAFF	TGCAGTGCTAAGAAGCCGGGACAGGTCTGGCCTGAAGCTTTCTTT
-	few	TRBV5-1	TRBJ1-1	CASSLFGRGMNTEAFF	TGCGCCAGCAGCTTATTCGGGAGGGGGATGAACACTGAAGCTTTCTTT
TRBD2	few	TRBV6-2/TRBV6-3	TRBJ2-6	CASISGASGANVLTF	TGTGCCAGCATTAGCGGGGCGTCTGGGGCCAACGTCCTGACTTTC
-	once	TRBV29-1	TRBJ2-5	CSVDSLGHLEETQYF	TGCAGCGTTGATTCCCTCGGACATTTAGAAGAGACCCAGTACTTC
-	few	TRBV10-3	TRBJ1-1	CAIRASGGGITEAFF	TGTGCCATCAGAGCTTCGGGGGGGGGAATCACTGAAGCTTTCTTT
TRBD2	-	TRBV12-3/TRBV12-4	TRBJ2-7	CASRLSGGDEQYF	TGTGCCAGCAGGCTCTCGGGGGGGGACGAGCAGTACTTC
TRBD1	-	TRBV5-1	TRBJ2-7	CASSTDRKWGEQYF	TGCGCCAGCAGCACGGACAGGAAGTGGGGCGAGCAGTACTTC
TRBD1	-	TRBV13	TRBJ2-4	CASSQGQGQNIQYF	TGTGCCAGCAGCCAGGGACAGGGGCAGAACATTCAGTACTTC
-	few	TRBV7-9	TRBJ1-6	CASTRGLYNSPLHF	TGTGCCAGCACCCGGGGGCTCTATAATTCACCCCTCCACTTT
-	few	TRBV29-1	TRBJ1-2	CSVASRLVYGYTF	TGCAGCGTTGCGTCGCGGCTAGTCTATGGCTACACCTTC
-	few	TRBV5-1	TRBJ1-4	CASSIGRSANEKLFF	TGCGCCAGCAGCATCGGCCGGTCGGCTAATGAAAAACTGTTTTTT
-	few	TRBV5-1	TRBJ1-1	CASCPGGYTEAFF	TGCGCCAGCTGCCCCGGGGGATACACTGAAGCTTTCTTT
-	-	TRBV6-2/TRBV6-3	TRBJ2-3	CASSLDFPDTQYF	TGTGCCAGCAGCTTGGACTTTCCTGATACGCAGTATTTT
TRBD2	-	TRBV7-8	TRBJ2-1	CASSLSRGSSYNEQFF	TGTGCCAGCAGCTTATCGCGGGGGAGCTCCTACAATGAGCAGTTCTTC
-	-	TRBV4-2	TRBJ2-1	CASSQVATDSYNEQFF	TGTGCCAGCAGCCAAGTTGCGACCGACTCCTACAATGAGCAGTTCTTC
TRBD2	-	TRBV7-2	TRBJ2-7	CASSLSGGDPYEQYF	TGTGCCAGCAGCTTAAGCGGGGGGGATCCCTACGAGCAGTACTTC
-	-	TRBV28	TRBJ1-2	CACSSGQGEGYTF	TGTGCCTGCAGTTCCGGGCAGGGTGAGGGCTACACCTTC
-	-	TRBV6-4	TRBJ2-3	CASSVTPSTDTQYF	TGTGCCAGCAGTGTCACTCCTAGCACAGATACGCAGTATTTT
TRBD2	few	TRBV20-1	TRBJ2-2	CSADQGLAGSYTGELFF	TGCAGTGCCGACCAGGGACTAGCGGGTTCGTACACCGGGGAGCTGTTTTTT